These T cell receptor beta chains were read from a single sample in a study of vaccination and CD4 T cells after COVID-19. One entry per CDR3 protein, called by TCRdb with MiXCR from the PCR reads. This sample carries about 22,000 distinct CDR3 sequences, 30% to 35% of them seen once, and the ten largest clones take around 11%. Antigens for these TCRs are unknown. Sequences were obtained from cultured CD4+ T cells from blood. Every receptor here comes from a human donor with COVID-19. CDR3s include the opening cysteine and the closing phenylalanine or tryptophan. D genes are given only for firm matches. Clone size is stated in some rows and not others, as once, few, many or a class when expanded.

j_call,v_call,d_call,clone_size,cdr3_nt,cdr3_aa
TRBJ2-2,TRBV20-1,TRBD1,.,TGCAGTGCCACGGACAGGGGTCGAGACACCGGGGAGCTGTTTTTT,CSATDRGRDTGELFF
TRBJ1-2,TRBV19,.,.,TGTGCCAGTAGTACTTCGATCTTGTGGGCGGATCATCTTAACTATGGCTACACCTTC,CASSTSILWADHLNYGYTF
TRBJ2-3,TRBV6-2/TRBV6-3,.,.,TGTGCCAGCAGTTCTTGGAAGACAGCCACAGATACGCAGTATTTT,CASSSWKTATDTQYF
TRBJ2-7,TRBV5-1,.,.,TGCGCCAGCAGCTTGGGGGGCGGGGGCTTTCGGGACGAGCAGTACTTC,CASSLGGGGFRDEQYF
TRBJ2-3,TRBV4-2,.,.,TGTGCCAGCAGCCAAGAGAGGAGCGGAAGCACAGATACGCAGTATTTT,CASSQERSGSTDTQYF
TRBJ1-5,TRBV19,.,.,TGTGCCAGTAGTATAGTACCAAGGGTATTTGGCAATCAGCCCCAGCATTTT,CASSIVPRVFGNQPQHF
TRBJ1-2,TRBV30,TRBD1,.,TGTGCCTGGGGCACAGGGGCCCACTATGACGGCTACACCTTC,CAWGTGAHYDGYTF
TRBJ2-1,TRBV7-9,TRBD2,.,TGTGCCAGCAGCCGACTAGCGGGGGCTCTGAGCTCCTACAATGAGCAGTTCTTC,CASSRLAGALSSYNEQFF
TRBJ2-7,TRBV7-6,.,.,TGTGCCAGCAGCCCGGGACTTCCTAGGACCTACGAGCAGTACTTC,CASSPGLPRTYEQYF
TRBJ2-1,TRBV9,.,once,TGTGCCAGCAGCGTAGAGTTGGCAGACTACAATGAGCAGTTCTTC,CASSVELADYNEQFF
TRBJ1-5,TRBV6-4,.,few,TGTGCCAGCACCACACGGGGGTTGGGTCAGCCCCAGCATTTT,CASTTRGLGQPQHF
TRBJ2-7,TRBV7-2,.,.,TGTGCCAGCAGCTCCGGTGTCCTAGGGTACGAGCAGTACTTC,CASSSGVLGYEQYF
TRBJ2-5,TRBV3-1,TRBD1,.,TGTGCCAGCAGCCAATTGAGGACAGGGGGAGAGACCCAGTACTTC,CASSQLRTGGETQYF
TRBJ1-6,TRBV7-2,.,few,TGTGCCAGCAGCATCCAACGGAATAATTCACCCCTCCACTTT,CASSIQRNNSPLHF
TRBJ2-5,TRBV7-8,.,.,TGTGCCAGCAGCTTTTACAAGAGACAAGAGACCCAGTACTTC,CASSFYKRQETQYF
TRBJ2-6,TRBV11-3,.,.,TGTGCCAGCAGCGGGGGGACAGCCTTAGGAGGGGCCAACGTCCTGACTTTC,CASSGGTALGGANVLTF
TRBJ2-3,TRBV6-4,TRBD2,.,TGTGCCAGCAGTCGACTAGCGGGGGGCCGCGATTCGCAGTATTTT,CASSRLAGGRDSQYF
TRBJ2-7,TRBV7-5,.,.,.,CISVPEAYAGGTYEQYF
TRBJ2-7,TRBV18,.,.,TGTGCCAGCTCACCAGGTTGGGGTAGGGATGCCGAGCAGTACTTC,CASSPGWGRDAEQYF
TRBJ2-1,TRBV5-4,TRBD2,.,TGTGCCAGCAGCTTCGGGAGGGGGGGCTACAATGAGCAGTTCTTC,CASSFGRGGYNEQFF
TRBJ2-7,TRBV28,TRBD1,.,TGTGCCAGCAGTTTGGGACAGAACTCCTACGAGCAGTACTTC,CASSLGQNSYEQYF
TRBJ1-1,TRBV7-3,.,few,TGTGCCAGCAGCCTGGAACACGGGGGTTACACTGAAGCTTTCTTT,CASSLEHGGYTEAFF
TRBJ2-3,TRBV2,.,few,TGTGCCAGCAGTGCAAAGGTCAGCACAGATACGCAGTATTTT,CASSAKVSTDTQYF
TRBJ2-2,TRBV20-1,.,few,TGCAGTGCGAATCACTTGGGACACAACACCGGGGAGCTGTTTTTT,CSANHLGHNTGELFF
TRBJ1-1,TRBV5-6,.,.,TGTGCCAGCAGCTTCTCACCGGTGATGAACACTGAAGCTTTCTTT,CASSFSPVMNTEAFF
TRBJ1-6,TRBV19,.,medium-sized,TGTGCCAGCCGGGACATCTATAATTCACCCCTCCACTTT,CASRDIYNSPLHF
TRBJ1-4,TRBV20-1,.,.,TGCAGTGCGCTAGACAGTATAAACCTTCCTCCTAATGAAAAACTGTTTTTT,CSALDSINLPPNEKLFF
TRBJ1-2,TRBV7-8,.,medium-sized,TGTGCCAGCAGCCCGAAGTCGGGCGTCTATGGCTACACCTTC,CASSPKSGVYGYTF
TRBJ1-6,TRBV6-5,TRBD1,few,TGTGCCAGCAGTTCCGCCGGGACAGATAATTCACCCCTCCACTTT,CASSSAGTDNSPLHF
TRBJ1-1,TRBV7-8,.,.,TGTGCCAGCAGCCAACTAAGGGGCCAGAACACTGAAGCTTTCTTT,CASSQLRGQNTEAFF
TRBJ1-5,TRBV6-1,TRBD1,medium-sized,TGTGCCAGCAGAACCGGGACAGGGGGCGTCGGTGGCAATCAGCCCCAGCATTTT,CASRTGTGGVGGNQPQHF
TRBJ1-2,TRBV10-1,TRBD1,.,TGCGCCAGTGGGACAGGAAACTATGGCTACACCTTC,CASGTGNYGYTF
TRBJ2-5,TRBV1,.,few,TGCACCAGCAGCACTACAGGGGAGACCCAGTACTTC,CTSSTTGETQYF
TRBJ2-3,TRBV19,.,few,TGTGCCAGTAGTAGGGACGGTCAATTCACAGATACGCAGTATTTT,CASSRDGQFTDTQYF
TRBJ2-5,TRBV7-9,TRBD1,.,TGTGCCAGCAGCGTACGAAGACTTATACAGGGGGATGAAGAGACCCAGTACTTC,CASSVRRLIQGDEETQYF
TRBJ1-5,TRBV12-3/TRBV12-4,.,.,TGTGCCAGCAGTTTATGGGGGGATCAGCCCCAGCATTTT,CASSLWGDQPQHF
TRBJ2-7,TRBV20-1,.,.,TGCAGTTATAAGGACGACCCCTACGAGCAGTACTTC,CSYKDDPYEQYF
TRBJ1-1,TRBV7-8,TRBD1,.,TGTGCCAGCAGCGCGGACAGGAGGACTGAAGCTTTCTTT,CASSADRRTEAFF
TRBJ2-3,TRBV20-1,.,few,TGCAGTGCTAGAGTTGATGAGGGGACAGATACGCAGTATTTT,CSARVDEGTDTQYF
TRBJ1-5,TRBV6-2/TRBV6-3,.,few,TGTGCCAGCAGTTACTCATCTCTCGTACAGCCCCAGCATTTT,CASSYSSLVQPQHF
TRBJ1-5,TRBV20-1,.,few,TGCAGTGCTGAGGTGGGACACCGTAGCAATCAGCCCCAGCATTTT,CSAEVGHRSNQPQHF
TRBJ2-3,TRBV6-5,.,hyperexpanded,TGTGCCAGCAGTTACTCAACCGCTTGGTGGGGGACGCAGTATTTT,CASSYSTAWWGTQYF
TRBJ1-5,TRBV28,TRBD1,.,TGTGCCAGCAGCCGAGGGACAGCCAATAATCAGCCCCAGCATTTT,CASSRGTANNQPQHF
TRBJ1-5,TRBV25-1,.,few,TGTGCCAGCAGTGAATTCGGGGGGGTTCAGCCCCAGCATTTT,CASSEFGGVQPQHF
TRBJ1-2,TRBV29-1,TRBD1,.,TGCAGCGTTGAACCAGGGGGGAACGGCTACACCTTC,CSVEPGGNGYTF